Each of the 4 T cell receptor beta chains below was sequenced from the same sample in a study of cytomegalovirus exposure and HLA in healthy donors. Primers: 60 Vbeta forward and 13 Jbeta reverse. Assay used: immunoSEQ multiplex PCR; TCRdb lists only in-frame clones, some missing. The data show fewer than 90,000 clones, with roughly 77% seen just once and 14% to 15% held by the top ten. The sample comprised PBMCs. These receptors were collected from a woman in her thirties or forties in good health and CMV-seropositive.

This rearrangement joins TRBV28 to TRBJ2-7, with a weak D call TRBD1 (5 bases). Per the germline V gene, CDR1 is MDHEN and CDR2 is SYDVKM. This CDR3 has 14 residues. V was cut by 3 bases and J by 3 bases, with 12 bases left in between. The CDR3 bases are TGTGCCAGCAGTTTTGGTAAGGGGCGCTACGAGCAGTACTTC. This sequence encodes CASSFGKGRYEQYF.

This chain uses TRBV7-9 with TRBJ1-4; 7 positions agree with TRBD1. V lost 5 bases and J lost 4; bases outside the gene matches: 10. The CDR3 has 16 amino acids. Per the germline V gene, CDR1 is SEHNR and CDR2 is FQNEAQ (reference sequence). DNA for the CDR3: TGTGCCAGCAGCCCCACCGGGACAGCCTATAATGAAAAACTGTTTTTT. Protein sequence: CASSPTGTAYNEKLFF. Combining the CDR3 with reference TRBV7-9 and TRBJ1-4 gives the whole variable domain DTGVSQNPRHKITKRGQNVTFRCDPISEHNRLYWYRQTLGQGPEFLTYFQNEAQLEKSRLLSDRFSAERPKGSFSTLEIQRTEQGDSAMYLCASSPTGTAYNEKLFFGSGTQLSVL.

The genes are TRBV19 and TRBJ2-1; D call uncertain. CDR1 and CDR2 from the germline V gene are LNHDA and SQIVND (reference sequence). Trimming cost V 4 bases and J 6 bases, with 10 bases left between them. The length of the CDR3 is 13 residues. CDR3 residues: CASSTGLSNEQFF. CDR3 in DNA: TGTGCCAGTAGTACTGGGCTAAGCAATGAGCAGTTCTTC.

V gene TRBV21-1 combines with J gene TRBJ1-2; TRBD1 is taken as the D call from the table, unchecked against the DNA. TRBV21-1 is tagged as a pseudogene. CDR3 size: 16 residues. In nucleotides, the CDR3 is TGTGCCAGCAGCAAAAATTGGGACAGGAGGGTGAAGGGCTACACCTTC. Encoded protein: CASSKNWDRRVKGYTF.